The clone carrying this TCR beta chain occurred a few times. The CDR3 runs 13 residues. The germline CDR1 and CDR2 sequences are SNHLY and FYNNEI. V was pared by 5 bases and J by 7 bases, with 8 bases of the junction left unmatched. This entry belongs to a study of identical twins. TCRdb re-derived calls from the 5' RACE reads in MiXCR, one entry per CDR3 protein. Of approximately 500,000 distinct CDR3 sequences listed, more than 20% are singletons. These data were also reused for a study on T cells expressing NK-cell markers. That work contributes: Source material for TCR beta repertoires consisted of sorted CD3+CD56+NKG2C+, CD3+CD56+NKG2C- and CD3+CD56-NKG2C+ T cells.

Sequences were obtained from CD4+ T cells sorted from blood. V gene TRBV2 combines with J gene TRBJ2-7; 7 nucleotides match TRBD1. The receptor was derived from a woman aged 18-30 years in good health. The CDR3 region is CASSPQGTGEQYF. CDR3 in DNA: TGTGCCAGCAGTCCACAGGGGACCGGGGAGCAGTACTTC.